The 24 T cell receptor beta chains reported below all come from one sample, sequenced in a study of cytomegalovirus exposure and HLA in healthy donors. Sequenced by immunoSEQ multiplex PCR; TCRdb stores in-frame clones only, minus some. The data hold around 100,000 clones, with around 96% observed a single time. Specimen: PBMCs. The receptor set was obtained from a woman between 18 and 29 years old in good health and CMV-seronegative.

The rearrangement uses TRBV11-2 and TRBJ2-7, with 8 nucleotides matching TRBD1. Trimming removed 4 bases from V and 2 bases from J; junction bases left unmatched: 1. CDR3 length equals 13 residues. Germline CDR1 and CDR2: SGHAT and FQNNGV. Here the CDR3 reads CASSSDRAYEQYF. The CDR3 DNA reads TGTGCCAGCAGCTCGGACAGGGCCTACGAGCAGTACTTC.

This chain links TRBV6-6 with TRBJ1-2; possible D gene TRBD1, 5 bases. Germline loops: CDR1 MNHNY, CDR2 SVGAGI (reference sequence). V was pared by 4 bases and J by 6 bases, with 12 bases between. This CDR3 is 13 amino acids long. The CDR3 bases are TGTGCCAGCAGTTCCGGGGGGTCTGATGGCTACACCTTC. As protein: CASSSGGSDGYTF.

The J gene is TRBJ1-3, the V gene TRBV5-1; maybe TRBD1 (5 bases). This CDR3 has 17 amino acids. The germline V gene encodes CDR1 SGHRS and CDR2 YFSETQ. With 3 bases removed from V and 0 bases from J, the gap between germline ends came to 16 bases. CDR3 bases: TGCGCCAGCAGCTCAAATTCCGCGGGGGACTCTGGAAACACCATATATTTT. It translates to CASSSNSAGDSGNTIYF.

The J gene is TRBJ2-1, the V gene TRBV6-5; 11 nucleotides agree with TRBD1. CDR1 and CDR2 (germline): MNHEY, SVGAGI. The CDR3 totals 15 residues. The J segment lost 8 bases and the V segment lost 6 bases, leaving 9 bases of the junction unmatched. CDR3 in amino acids: CASSSAGQGVYEQFF. The CDR3 DNA reads TGTGCCAGCAGCTCGGCGGGACAGGGGGTTTATGAGCAGTTCTTC.

The chain is built from TRBV19 and TRBJ2-5, with TRBD2 identical over 7 bases. CDR1 and CDR2 (germline): LNHDA, SQIVND (reference sequence). CDR3 size: 14 residues. The trim removed 6 bases at V and 4 bases at J, leaving 8 bases unmatched. The CDR3 DNA follows: TGTGCCAGTAGCCCCATGGGCGGGAGAGAGACCCAGTACTTC. Translation: CASSPMGGRETQYF.

This chain connects TRBV7-3 to TRBJ1-1; TRBD1 agrees at 12 bases. The V gene's germline CDR1 is SGHTA and CDR2 FQGTGA. The CDR3 loop spans 15 amino acids. The trim removed 5 bases at V and 4 bases at J, leaving 5 bases unmatched. The CDR3 DNA sequence: TGTGCCAGCAGCCTTGGGACAGGGGGCGGCACTGAAGCTTTCTTT. This encodes CASSLGTGGGTEAFF. Full variable domain (missing parts from reference TRBV7-3 and TRBJ1-1): GAGVSQTPSNKVTEKGKYVELRCDPISGHTALYWYRQSLGQGPEFLIYFQGTGAADDSGLPNDRFFAVRPEGSVSTLKIQRTERGDSAVYLCASSLGTGGGTEAFFGQGTRLTVV.

This chain joins TRBV19 and TRBJ1-2, with TRBD1 matching 8 bases. Germline V gene lookup returns CDR1 LNHDA and CDR2 SQIVND (reference sequence). The CDR3 is 17 amino acids. V was clipped by 4 bases and J by 0 bases; unmatched bases: 10. The CDR3 loop is CASSTKGQAYTNYGYTF. CDR3 sequence (DNA): TGTGCCAGTAGTACAAAGGGACAGGCCTACACTAACTATGGCTACACCTTC. Complete variable domain (other parts from reference TRBV19 and TRBJ1-2): DGGITQSPKYLFRKEGQNVTLSCEQNLNHDAMYWYRQDPGQGLRLIYYSQIVNDFQKGDIAEGYSVSREKKESFPLTVTSAQKNPTAFYLCASSTKGQAYTNYGYTFGSGTRLTVV.

The V gene is TRBV6-1, the J gene TRBJ2-7, with TRBD1 matching over 7 bases. V was pared by 5 bases and J by 3 bases, with 4 bases of the junction left unmatched. The germline V gene has CDR1 MNHNS and CDR2 SASEGT. This CDR3 has 13 residues. CDR3 nucleotide sequence: TGTGCCAGCAGTCTCCGACAGGGCTACGAGCAGTACTTC. This sequence encodes CASSLRQGYEQYF.

The J gene is TRBJ1-1, the V gene TRBV5-1, with TRBD1 identical over 8 bases. V shed 4 bases and J 1 base; nucleotides not matched to a gene: 6. The CDR3 is made up of 15 amino acids. Per germline, CDR1 SGHRS and CDR2 YFSETQ. The CDR3 spells CASSAPGQENTEAFF. As DNA, the CDR3 is TGCGCCAGCAGCGCGCCGGGACAGGAGAACACTGAAGCTTTCTTT. Full variable domain (missing parts from reference TRBV5-1 and TRBJ1-1): KAGVTQTPRYLIKTRGQQVTLSCSPISGHRSVSWYQQTPGQGLQFLFEYFSETQRNKGNFPGRFSGRQFSNSRSEMNVSTLELGDSALYLCASSAPGQENTEAFFGQGTRLTVV.

The chain joins TRBV7-9 to TRBJ2-7; no definite D call. Trimming pared 4 bases from V and 5 bases from J, leaving 12 bases between. The CDR3 consists of 13 residues. Germline CDR1 reads SEHNR; CDR2 reads FQNEAQ (reference sequence). The CDR3 coding sequence is TGTGCCAGCAGCTCCCCGGTGAGGAACGAGCAGTACTTC. This translates into CASSSPVRNEQYF.

The chain carries TRBV9 and TRBJ1-2; D gene ambiguous. The CDR3 loop spans 13 amino acids. Trimming removed 4 bases from V and 2 bases from J, with 9 bases in between. Germline-derived CDR1 and CDR2 are SGDLS and YYNGEE. CDR3 sequence (DNA): TGTGCCAGCAGCCCCGGGGAGAACTATGGCTACACCTTC. Translation gives CASSPGENYGYTF.

This chain joins TRBV6-6 and TRBJ2-2; tentative D call: TRBD2 (5 bases). Trimming pared 7 bases from V and 5 bases from J, leaving 8 bases between. CDR1 MNHNY and CDR2 SVGAGI come from the germline V gene (reference sequence). The CDR3 is 12 residues long. The CDR3 loop is CASKGGTGELFF. DNA of the CDR3: TGTGCCAGCAAGGGCGGGACCGGGGAGCTGTTTTTT.

The chain couples TRBV18 to TRBJ1-1, with D unresolved. This CDR3 is built from 12 residues. The germline gives CDR1 KGHSH, CDR2 LQKENI. Trimming removed 5 bases at V and 6 bases at J, with 10 bases between. CDR3 region: CASSSPGAEAFF. DNA for the CDR3: TGTGCCAGCTCATCGCCGGGAGCTGAAGCTTTCTTT.

The chain carries TRBV5-1 and TRBJ2-7, with 8 bases lining up with TRBD2. Germline V lookup: CDR1 SGHRS, CDR2 YFSETQ. The CDR3 is 15 amino acids. V shed 4 bases, J shed 4 bases, and the junction held 10 bases outside the gene matches. The CDR3 region is CASSPLTSGAYEQYF. The CDR3 bases are TGCGCCAGCAGCCCGCTCACTAGCGGAGCATACGAGCAGTACTTC.

This clone was recorded once. The CDR3 loop reads CASSLSGYDQPQHF. The CDR3 nucleotides read TGCGCCAGCAGCTTATCAGGGTATGATCAGCCCCAGCATTTT. The chain is built from TRBV5-1 and TRBJ1-5, with TRBD1 as a possible D gene (5 bases). The CDR3 is 14 residues long. The V end lost 2 bases, the J end lost 5 bases, and 11 bases lay between the germline ends. Germline V lookup: CDR1 SGHRS, CDR2 YFSETQ.

CDR3 residues: CASSRDRLSGGDEQYF. The DNA of the CDR3 is TGCGCCAGCAGTCGTGACCGCCTCTCGGGAGGCGACGAGCAGTACTTC. This sequence joins TRBV5-1 and TRBJ2-7; 7 bases are a match to TRBD2. The V and J ends lost 5 bases and 5 bases, in that order; junction bases with no gene match: 16. The CDR3 extends over 16 amino acids. Germline values: CDR1 SGHRS, CDR2 YFSETQ. The variable domain in full, with the rest retrieved from reference TRBV5-1 and TRBJ2-7, is KAGVTQTPRYLIKTRGQQVTLSCSPISGHRSVSWYQQTPGQGLQFLFEYFSETQRNKGNFPGRFSGRQFSNSRSEMNVSTLELGDSALYLCASSRDRLSGGDEQYFGPGTRLTVT.

The chain links TRBV9 to TRBJ2-2, with 10 bases that match TRBD2. Germline V gene data show CDR1 as SGDLS and CDR2 as YYNGEE. J lost 0 bases, V lost 4 bases, and 12 bases had no gene match. The CDR3 is 19 amino acids. The CDR3 DNA follows: TGTGCCAGCAGCTCCCGGACTAGCGGTGCCTTTTCGAACACCGGGGAGCTGTTTTTT. Protein product: CASSSRTSGAFSNTGELFF.

The V gene is TRBV4-1, the J gene TRBJ2-3; TRBD1 aligns across 8 bases. The germline gives CDR1 MGHRA, CDR2 YSYEKL. V lost 1 base and J lost 4; bases outside the gene matches: 10. This CDR3 spans 17 amino acids. This chain's CDR3 is CASSQAVDRDGADTQYF. The DNA for the CDR3 is TGCGCCAGCAGCCAAGCGGTGGACAGGGACGGTGCAGATACGCAGTATTTT.

V and J are TRBV5-1 and TRBJ2-5; possible D gene TRBD2, 6 bases. The V end was cut by 4 bases, the J end by 5 bases, with 21 bases between. The germline CDR1 and CDR2 sequences are SGHRS and YFSETQ. This CDR3 contains 16 residues. The CDR3 region has the DNA TGCGCCAGCAGCCCCACGGTTGGGGGGAGCTACGAGACCCAGTACTTC. It yields the protein CASSPTVGGSYETQYF.

The chain recombines TRBV4-2 with TRBJ1-2; TRBD1 might be the D (6 bases). Looked up from germline, CDR1 is LGHNA and CDR2 is YNFKEQ. The V end lost 0 bases, the J end lost 4 bases, and 12 bases lay between the germline ends. The CDR3 totals 15 residues. CDR3 DNA sequence: TGTGCCAGCAGCCAAGACAGGACAGACGGCTATGGCTACACCTTC. Encoded protein: CASSQDRTDGYGYTF.

V is TRBV27 and J is TRBJ2-3; 9 positions match TRBD2. The CDR3 totals 14 residues. The germline gives CDR1 MNHEY, CDR2 SMNVEV (reference sequence). Unmatched junction bases numbered 8, after V lost 9 bases and J lost 4 bases. The CDR3 region is CASSGTSLPDTQYF. The CDR3 DNA follows: TGTGCCAGTTCGGGGACTAGCCTCCCAGATACGCAGTATTTT.

The gene calls are TRBV5-6 and TRBJ2-7, with TRBD1 identical over 7 bases. This CDR3 is 16 amino acids long. In germline, CDR1 is SGHDT, CDR2 YYEEEE. J gave up 4 bases and V 3 bases, and 13 bases lay outside the gene matches. The CDR3 DNA follows: TGTGCCAGCAGCTACAGAGGCATGGGACAGTCTTACGAGCAGTACTTC. It specifies CASSYRGMGQSYEQYF.

Comments on this clone: Other DNA sequences from this sample encode an identical CDR3 as well. The CDR3 DNA reads as TGTGCCAGCAGCTTCGATGGGGGGTCCTACAATGAGCAGTTCTTC. Protein sequence: CASSFDGGSYNEQFF. The V gene is TRBV7-9, the J gene TRBJ2-1, with D possibly being TRBD2 (6 bases). Germline V gives CDR1 SEHNR, CDR2 FQNEAQ (reference sequence). The CDR3 loop spans 15 amino acids. Between the trimmed V and J ends, which lost 3 bases and 1 base, there was a span of 10 bases.

The chain links TRBV6-1 to TRBJ2-7, with D perhaps TRBD2 (5 bases). The germline V gene encodes CDR1 MNHNS and CDR2 SASEGT. V was trimmed by 1 base and J by 0 bases, leaving 10 bases between them. This CDR3 comprises 15 residues. The CDR3 protein is CASSEENGGSYEQYF. CDR3 coding DNA: TGTGCCAGCAGTGAAGAAAACGGAGGCTCCTACGAGCAGTACTTC.